This T cell receptor beta chain was sequenced for a study of OX40 agonist ivuxolimab in advanced cancers. Sequencing used immunoSEQ multiplex PCR; TCRdb keeps in-frame clones, though not all of them. The profile shows 69,000 or so clones, 85% of them singletons. With respect to this clone: What it binds is not known.

Autoimmune disease history or systemic immunosuppression led to patients being barred. Patients had blood sampled at baseline and again on cycle 4 day 1 and cycle 7 day 1. The CDR3 is 14 residues long. The V and J ends lost 0 bases and 3 bases respectively, with 7 bases between them. Germline assignment: CDR1 SGHNT and CDR2 YENEEA. Overall study results and limits: At 0.1-3.0 mg/kg, partial responders had clonal expansion among the lowest observed. At 0.1 to 3.0 mg/kg and by week 6, clonal expansion occurred in CD4+ and CD8+ blood T cells.

The chain employs TRBV11-3 and TRBJ2-3; D gene uncertain. The specimen was CD4+ or CD8+ T cells sorted from blood, collected in a trial of the OX40 agonist ivuxolimab. This sequence was found in an adult with an advanced solid tumor such as melanoma, head and neck, liver or kidney cancer. CDR3 protein: CASSLEDRTDTQYF. The DNA for the CDR3 is TGTGCCAGCAGCTTAGAAGACCGGACAGATACGCAGTATTTT.